This T cell receptor beta chain stems from a study of T cell changes during pregnancy in multiple sclerosis. The assay was immunoSEQ multiplex PCR, and TCRdb's table has in-frame clones only and misses some. The sample lists about 40,000 clones; roughly 90% were seen once. V dropped 4 bases and J dropped 3; count of bases not matched to a gene: 8. The CDR3 extends over 15 amino acids. Germline values: CDR1 SEHNR, CDR2 FQNEAQ (reference sequence). This specimen consisted of CD8+ T cells from peripheral blood mononuclear cells, obtained in the third trimester of pregnancy. V gene TRBV7-9 combines with J gene TRBJ2-7, with TRBD1 identical over 8 bases. The receptor comes from a female donor with multiple sclerosis, enrolled in a pregnancy study. CDR3 loop: CASSSPTGEVYEQYF. The CDR3 region has the DNA TGTGCCAGCAGCTCCCCGACAGGGGAGGTCTACGAGCAGTACTTC.